A selection of T cell receptor beta chains follows, all from one sample in a study of blood T cells in healthy people across ages. TCRdb ran MiXCR on the 5' RACE reads and lists one entry per CDR3 protein. This sample has 850,000 to 1,100,000 distinct CDR3 sequences, with more than 30% found just once. Sequenced: blood. All receptors come from a man younger than 35 in good health. CDR3s include the opening cysteine and the closing phenylalanine or tryptophan. The D gene is left open where the match is weak. Expanded clones get a size class; other rows say once, few or many, or leave the size out.

TRBJ1-5 | TRBV7-2 | - | few | CASSAETDQPQHF | TGTGCCAGCAGCGCAGAGACCGATCAGCCCCAGCATTTT
TRBJ1-1 | TRBV9 | TRBD1 | few | CASSQRDRSYTEAFF | TGTGCCAGCAGCCAACGGGACAGGAGTTACACTGAAGCTTTCTTT
TRBJ2-1 | TRBV20-1 | - | few | CSAVPYNEQFF | TGCAGTGCCGTACCCTACAATGAGCAGTTCTTC
TRBJ2-1 | TRBV6-1 | TRBD2 | - | CASSDLAGGGWDEQFF | TGTGCCAGCAGTGACCTAGCGGGGGGAGGTTGGGATGAGCAGTTCTTC
TRBJ2-1 | TRBV6-5 | TRBD2 | - | CASSNEGLAGAYNEQFF | TGTGCCAGCAGTAACGAGGGACTAGCGGGGGCCTACAATGAGCAGTTCTTC
TRBJ1-1 | TRBV20-1 | - | - | CSAAPGLTEAFF | TGCAGTGCTGCGCCAGGACTCACTGAAGCTTTCTTT
TRBJ2-4 | TRBV24-1 | - | few | CATSDGDIQYF | TGTGCCACCAGTGATGGGGACATTCAGTACTTC
TRBJ2-7 | TRBV7-2 | - | - | CASSLVGTESLYEQYF | TGTGCCAGCAGCTTAGTCGGGACCGAATCCCTCTACGAGCAGTACTTC
TRBJ2-7 | TRBV12-3/TRBV12-4 | - | few | CASSVAEDTEQYF | TGTGCCAGCAGTGTAGCCGAGGACACCGAGCAGTACTTC
TRBJ2-7 | TRBV6-2/TRBV6-3 | - | few | CASHGRIIYEQYF | TGTGCCAGCCACGGACGGATCATCTACGAGCAGTACTTC
TRBJ1-2 | TRBV29-1 | - | - | CSVESDWGYTF | TGCAGCGTTGAGTCCGACTGGGGCTACACCTTC
TRBJ1-4 | TRBV7-8 | TRBD1 | - | CASSLGRDRYNPWDEKLFF | TGTGCCAGCAGCTTAGGCCGGGACAGGTATAACCCATGGGATGAAAAACTGTTTTTT
TRBJ2-1 | TRBV20-1 | - | - | CSAARRDNEQFF | TGCAGTGCCGCGCGGCGGGACAATGAGCAGTTCTTC
TRBJ2-7 | TRBV9 | TRBD1 | - | CASSSTTGDEQYF | TGTGCCAGCAGCTCTACGACAGGGGACGAGCAGTACTTC
TRBJ1-2 | TRBV20-1 | - | - | CSAREEVDSPDGYTF | TGCAGTGCTAGAGAGGAGGTGGACAGCCCCGATGGCTACACCTTC
TRBJ1-1 | TRBV9 | - | few | CASSTNDGGYVDTEAFF | TGTGCCAGCAGCACCAACGACGGGGGATATGTGGACACTGAAGCTTTCTTT
TRBJ1-4 | TRBV30 | - | once | CAWSVRGFNEKLFF | TGTGCCTGGAGTGTACGAGGGTTTAATGAAAAACTGTTTTTT
TRBJ2-7 | TRBV3-1 | - | - | CASRKRTGISYEQYF | TGTGCCAGCAGGAAACGGACTGGGATCTCCTACGAGCAGTACTTC
TRBJ2-7 | TRBV7-3 | - | - | CASLGVSPRDNEQYF | TGTGCCAGCTTAGGAGTTTCTCCCCGCGACAATGAGCAGTACTTC
TRBJ1-5 | TRBV5-5 | - | - | CASSLSNPGNQPQHF | TGTGCCAGCAGCTTGTCCAATCCAGGCAATCAGCCCCAGCATTTT
TRBJ2-7 | TRBV5-7 | - | few | CASSLEPGDYEQYF | TGTGCCAGCAGCCTTGAGCCAGGCGATTACGAGCAGTACTTC
TRBJ2-2 | TRBV29-1 | - | few | CSVGIESITGELFF | TGCAGCGTCGGTATCGAATCGATCACCGGGGAGCTGTTTTTT
TRBJ2-1 | TRBV6-2/TRBV6-3 | - | - | CASSYELSLQYNEQFF | TGTGCCAGCAGTTACGAATTAAGCCTACAATACAATGAGCAGTTCTTC